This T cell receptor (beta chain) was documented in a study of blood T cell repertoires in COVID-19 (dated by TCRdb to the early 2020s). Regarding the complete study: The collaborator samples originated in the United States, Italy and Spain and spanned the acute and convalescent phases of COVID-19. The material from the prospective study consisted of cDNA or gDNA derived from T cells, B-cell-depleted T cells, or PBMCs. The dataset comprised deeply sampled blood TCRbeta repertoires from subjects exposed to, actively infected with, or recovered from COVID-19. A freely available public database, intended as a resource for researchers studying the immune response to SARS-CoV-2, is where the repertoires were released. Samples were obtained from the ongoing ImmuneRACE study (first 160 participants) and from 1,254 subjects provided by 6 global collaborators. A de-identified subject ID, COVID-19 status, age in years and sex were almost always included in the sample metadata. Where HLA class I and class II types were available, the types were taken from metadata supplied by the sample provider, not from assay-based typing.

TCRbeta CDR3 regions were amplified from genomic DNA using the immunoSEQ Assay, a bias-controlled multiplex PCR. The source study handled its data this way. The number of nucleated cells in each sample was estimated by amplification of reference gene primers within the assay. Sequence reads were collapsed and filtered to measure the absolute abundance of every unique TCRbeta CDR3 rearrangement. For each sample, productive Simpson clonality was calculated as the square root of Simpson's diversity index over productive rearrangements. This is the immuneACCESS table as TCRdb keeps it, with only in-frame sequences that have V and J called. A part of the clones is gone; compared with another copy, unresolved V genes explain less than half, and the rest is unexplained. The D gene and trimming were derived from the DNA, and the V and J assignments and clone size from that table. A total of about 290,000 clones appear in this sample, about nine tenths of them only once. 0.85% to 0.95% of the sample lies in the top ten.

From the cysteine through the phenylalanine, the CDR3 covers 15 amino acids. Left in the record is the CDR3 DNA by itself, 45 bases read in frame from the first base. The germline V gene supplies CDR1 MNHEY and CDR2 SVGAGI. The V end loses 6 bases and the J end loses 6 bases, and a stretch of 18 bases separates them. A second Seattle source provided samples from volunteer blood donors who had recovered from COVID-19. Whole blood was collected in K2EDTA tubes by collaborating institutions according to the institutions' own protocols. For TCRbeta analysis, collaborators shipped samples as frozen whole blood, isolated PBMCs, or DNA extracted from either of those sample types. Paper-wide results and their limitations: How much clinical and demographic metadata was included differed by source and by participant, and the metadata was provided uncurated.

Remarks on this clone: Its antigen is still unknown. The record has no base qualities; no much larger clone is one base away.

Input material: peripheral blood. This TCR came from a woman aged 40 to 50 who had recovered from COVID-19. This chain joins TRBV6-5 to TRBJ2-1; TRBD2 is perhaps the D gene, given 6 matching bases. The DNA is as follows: TGTGCCAGCAGCGCGGGACCGATCCGTATCAATGAGCAGTTCTTC. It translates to CASSAGPIRINEQFF.